This T cell receptor beta chain is drawn from a study of memory CD4+ T cells and cytomegalovirus serostatus. The sort gate was single viable CD3+CD4+CD8-CD45RO+ cells for memory CD4+ T cells. V shed 1 base and J shed 0 bases, with 10 bases lying between them. CDR1 and CDR2 (germline): SGHVS, FQNEAQ. This CDR3 comprises 16 residues. Libraries were prepared by immunoSEQ multiplex PCR; TCRdb keeps only in-frame clonotypes and omits some of them. The sample includes 50,000 to 75,000 clones, around 86% of them seen just once. The sample comprised memory CD4+ T cells from blood. The clonotype originates from an adult in good health and CMV-seronegative. The V and J genes are TRBV7-8 and TRBJ2-1; a possible D gene is TRBD2 (6 bases). The CDR3 protein is CASSLGGGASYNEQFF. The CDR3 region has the DNA TGTGCCAGCAGCTTAGGTGGAGGGGCCTCCTACAATGAGCAGTTCTTC.